The 21 T cell receptor beta chains presented below share a single source sample, sequenced in a study of cytomegalovirus exposure and HLA in healthy donors. Researchers ran the PCR with 60 Vbeta and 13 Jbeta primers. Method: immunoSEQ multiplex PCR; TCRdb's copy keeps in-frame clones and lacks some. This sample carries around 210,000 clones, roughly 80% of them seen once, and the ten largest clones take less than 2%. The source material was PBMCs. The receptors stem from a man in his forties or fifties in good health and CMV-seronegative.

The J gene is TRBJ2-1, the V gene TRBV5-1, with TRBD2 identical over 10 bases. With V trimmed by 0 bases and J by 6 bases, 6 bases remained unmatched. Looked up from germline, CDR1 is SGHRS and CDR2 is YFSETQ. This CDR3 contains 16 residues. This CDR3 reads CASSLVWPSGSNEQFF. Here the CDR3 DNA reads TGCGCCAGCAGCTTGGTATGGCCTAGCGGGAGCAATGAGCAGTTCTTC.

The gene calls are TRBV28 and TRBJ2-2; 7 nucleotides agree with TRBD2. Germline assignment: CDR1 MDHEN and CDR2 SYDVKM. J lost 5 bases, V lost 3 bases, and 3 bases had no gene match. This CDR3 is 14 amino acids long. CDR3: CASSFWEGTGELFF. The CDR3 region has the DNA TGTGCCAGCAGTTTCTGGGAGGGGACCGGGGAGCTGTTTTTT.

This rearrangement joins TRBV6-5 to TRBJ2-2; D is uncertain. The CDR3 runs to 14 residues. CDR1 and CDR2 (germline): MNHEY, SVGAGI. Trimming pared 5 bases from V and 4 bases from J, leaving 11 bases between. The CDR3 spells CASSRTTSTGELFF. As DNA, the CDR3 is TGTGCCAGCAGTCGTACGACATCCACCGGGGAGCTGTTTTTT.

The CDR3 DNA follows: TGTGCCAGCAGTGAGGACAGGTTCTCAGGAAACACCATATATTTT. Its protein is CASSEDRFSGNTIYF. The V gene is TRBV2, the J gene TRBJ1-3, with 7 bases that match TRBD1. The CDR3 is 15 residues long. Germline assignment: CDR1 SNHLY and CDR2 FYNNEI. V trimming: 3 bases; J trimming: 4 bases; junction bases outside the gene matches: 6. Full variable domain (remainder filled in from reference TRBV2 and TRBJ1-3): EPEVTQTPSHQVTQMGQEVILRCVPISNHLYFYWYRQILGQKVEFLVSFYNNEISEKSEIFDDQFSVERPDGSNFTLKIRSTKLEDSAMYFCASSEDRFSGNTIYFGEGSWLTVV.

This chain connects TRBV28 to TRBJ2-2; D is perhaps TRBD1 (6 bases). Between the trimmed V and J ends, which lost 3 bases and 6 bases, there was a span of 14 bases. The CDR3 covers 15 residues. CDR1 is MDHEN and CDR2 is SYDVKM in the germline V gene. DNA of the CDR3: TGTGCCAGCAGTTTTCAGGGGAGAGTTTCCGGGGAGCTGTTTTTT. Translating it yields CASSFQGRVSGELFF.

This clone was observed a few times. The chain carries TRBV19 and TRBJ2-3; no clear D gene. Germline lookup yields CDR1 LNHDA and CDR2 SQIVND (reference sequence). V dropped 6 bases and J dropped 0 bases, with 7 bases sitting between them. The CDR3 has 13 amino acids. The CDR3 bases are TGTGCCAGTAGCACGACTAGCACAGATACGCAGTATTTT. This translates into CASSTTSTDTQYF.

This sequence joins TRBV7-9 and TRBJ1-1; D remains ambiguous. This CDR3 has 13 amino acids. V lost 7 bases to trimming and J lost 1 base, with 10 bases between them. CDR1 SEHNR and CDR2 FQNEAQ come from the germline V gene (reference sequence). The chain's CDR3 is CASTRGGNTEAFF. CDR3 nucleotide sequence: TGTGCCAGCACCCGCGGAGGGAACACTGAAGCTTTCTTT.

This clone was counted a single time. This chain connects TRBV6-1 to TRBJ2-5; D gene ambiguous. This CDR3 comprises 12 residues. The germline gives CDR1 MNHNS, CDR2 SASEGT. V was pared by 5 bases and J by 4 bases, with 8 bases between. CDR3 coding DNA: TGTGCCAGCAGTAACCTACCAGAGACCCAGTACTTC. It is translated as CASSNLPETQYF.

The rearrangement links TRBV6-5 to TRBJ1-3; D is unclear. This CDR3 spans 12 amino acids. Germline V gene sequence: CDR1 MNHEY, CDR2 SVGAGI. Trimming shortened V by 10 bases and J by 0 bases, and 7 bases separated the two germline ends. CDR3 DNA sequence: TGTGCCACCAGGAGCTCTGGAAACACCATATATTTT. It specifies CATRSSGNTIYF.

This rearrangement joins TRBV5-1 to TRBJ2-1, with D possibly matching TRBD2 (6 bases). Trimming shortened V by 0 bases and J by 7 bases, and 8 bases separated the two germline ends. The length of the CDR3 is 13 residues. Germline CDR1 SGHRS, CDR2 YFSETQ. CDR3 nucleotide sequence: TGCGCCAGCAGCTTGGTCCGGGGGAATGAGCAGTTCTTC. Protein sequence: CASSLVRGNEQFF.

The gene calls are TRBV28 and TRBJ1-1, with 9 bases aligning to TRBD1. Germline lookup yields CDR1 MDHEN and CDR2 SYDVKM. The CDR3 is made up of 15 amino acids. J gave up 0 bases and V 5 bases, and 4 bases lay outside the gene matches. The CDR3 nucleotides read TGTGCCAGCAGTCCCGGGGACAGGGTGAACACTGAAGCTTTCTTT. This translates into CASSPGDRVNTEAFF.

V is TRBV19 and J is TRBJ1-2, with D possibly TRBD1 on 6 matching bases. This CDR3 spans 13 amino acids. Trimming shortened V by 8 bases and J by 0 bases, and 10 bases separated the two germline ends. Germline V CDR1 and CDR2: LNHDA, SQIVND (reference sequence). The DNA of the CDR3 is TGTGCCAGTGGGGACAACCCTAACTATGGCTACACCTTC. This encodes CASGDNPNYGYTF. The complete variable domain, with remaining parts taken from reference TRBV19 and TRBJ1-2, reads DGGITQSPKYLFRKEGQNVTLSCEQNLNHDAMYWYRQDPGQGLRLIYYSQIVNDFQKGDIAEGYSVSREKKESFPLTVTSAQKNPTAFYLCASGDNPNYGYTFGSGTRLTVV.

This chain joins TRBV5-6 and TRBJ2-7; D is ambiguous. Germline V gene data show CDR1 as SGHDT and CDR2 as YYEEEE. Between the trimmed V and J ends, which lost 2 bases and 2 bases, there was a span of 11 bases. The CDR3 consists of 14 residues. In nucleotides, the CDR3 is TGTGCCAGCAGCTTTCGAGACTTCACCTACGAGCAGTACTTC. This sequence encodes CASSFRDFTYEQYF.

This chain connects TRBV27 to TRBJ2-7, with a weak D call TRBD2 (6 bases). The CDR3 loop spans 13 amino acids. CDR1 and CDR2 (germline): MNHEY, SMNVEV (reference sequence). V was clipped by 6 bases and J by 3 bases, with 12 bases between them. CDR3 in amino acids: CASSPGLFYEQYF. CDR3 coding DNA: TGTGCCAGCAGCCCGGGACTCTTCTACGAGCAGTACTTC.

The chain has TRBV5-4 and TRBJ2-7, with a weak D call TRBD2 (6 bases). Germline CDR1 reads SGHNT; CDR2 reads YYREEE (reference sequence). The CDR3 covers 16 residues. V lost 4 bases and J 0 bases, leaving 17 bases between the germline ends. The chain's CDR3 is CASSRPITGSSYEQYF. The CDR3 DNA follows: TGTGCCAGCAGCCGCCCCATTACCGGGAGCTCCTACGAGCAGTACTTC. The full variable domain, in which reference TRBV5-4 and TRBJ2-7 provide the parts outside the CDR3, is ETGVTQSPTHLIKTRGQQVTLRCSSQSGHNTVSWYQQALGQGPQFIFQYYREEENGRGNFPPRFSGLQFPNYSSELNVNALELDDSALYLCASSRPITGSSYEQYFGPGTRLTVT.

This clone was recorded once. This chain connects TRBV25-1 to TRBJ1-4, with D unclear. The germline CDR1 and CDR2 sequences are MGHDK and SYGVNS. The CDR3 contains 17 residues. The germline V and J ends were trimmed by 1 base and 1 base, with 13 bases remaining between them. The CDR3 loop reads CASSESGGHGTNEKLFF. Written as DNA, the CDR3 is TGTGCCAGCAGTGAATCAGGAGGCCACGGAACTAATGAAAAACTGTTTTTT.

This clone came up a few times. The CDR3 protein is CASSRSPGTTNSEQFF. In DNA form, the CDR3 reads TGTGCCAGCAGCCGAAGTCCCGGGACAACTAATTCGGAGCAGTTCTTC. The chain joins TRBV4-2 to TRBJ2-1; D possibly corresponds to TRBD1 (6 bases). The CDR3 runs to 16 residues. Germline V gene sequence: CDR1 LGHNA, CDR2 YNFKEQ. The V and J ends lost 4 bases and 10 bases respectively, with 23 bases between them.

The chain employs TRBV19 and TRBJ2-1; 9 bases map to TRBD2. Trimming cost V 10 bases and J 3 bases; bases outside gene matches: 4. Germline CDR1 reads LNHDA; CDR2 reads SQIVND (reference sequence). The CDR3 has 13 residues. The chain's CDR3 is CAIASGVYNEQFF. In nucleotides, the CDR3 is TGTGCCATCGCTAGCGGGGTCTACAATGAGCAGTTCTTC.

CDR3: CAWSSGLAGGPGTGELFF. The CDR3 bases are TGTGCCTGGAGTAGCGGACTAGCGGGAGGGCCGGGCACCGGGGAGCTGTTTTTT. J is TRBJ2-2 and V is TRBV30; 15 nucleotides match TRBD2. V lost 2 bases and J lost 4; bases outside the gene matches: 8. The CDR3 loop spans 18 amino acids. Germline V lookup: CDR1 GTSNPN, CDR2 SVGIG (reference sequence).

With respect to this clone: The identical CDR3 is also encoded by other nucleotide sequences in the sample. The chain is built from TRBV19 and TRBJ2-1; 11 nucleotides match TRBD1. The junction had 6 bases not matched to a gene; V was cut back by 4 bases and J by 7 bases. Germline CDR1 LNHDA, CDR2 SQIVND (reference sequence). This CDR3 has 15 residues. As DNA, the CDR3 is TGTGCCAGTAGTAACGGACAGGGGGCGTTGAATGAGCAGTTCTTC. Encoded protein: CASSNGQGALNEQFF.

The CDR3 DNA is TGTGCCAGTAAGACCTCGACAGGGGCAAACACTGAAGCTTTCTTT. The encoded protein is CASKTSTGANTEAFF. The genes are TRBV6-1 and TRBJ1-1, with 8 bases matching TRBD1. CDR1 is MNHNS, CDR2 SASEGT, per germline. With 9 bases clipped from V and 2 bases from J, the junction kept 11 bases outside the gene matches. This CDR3 contains 15 residues.